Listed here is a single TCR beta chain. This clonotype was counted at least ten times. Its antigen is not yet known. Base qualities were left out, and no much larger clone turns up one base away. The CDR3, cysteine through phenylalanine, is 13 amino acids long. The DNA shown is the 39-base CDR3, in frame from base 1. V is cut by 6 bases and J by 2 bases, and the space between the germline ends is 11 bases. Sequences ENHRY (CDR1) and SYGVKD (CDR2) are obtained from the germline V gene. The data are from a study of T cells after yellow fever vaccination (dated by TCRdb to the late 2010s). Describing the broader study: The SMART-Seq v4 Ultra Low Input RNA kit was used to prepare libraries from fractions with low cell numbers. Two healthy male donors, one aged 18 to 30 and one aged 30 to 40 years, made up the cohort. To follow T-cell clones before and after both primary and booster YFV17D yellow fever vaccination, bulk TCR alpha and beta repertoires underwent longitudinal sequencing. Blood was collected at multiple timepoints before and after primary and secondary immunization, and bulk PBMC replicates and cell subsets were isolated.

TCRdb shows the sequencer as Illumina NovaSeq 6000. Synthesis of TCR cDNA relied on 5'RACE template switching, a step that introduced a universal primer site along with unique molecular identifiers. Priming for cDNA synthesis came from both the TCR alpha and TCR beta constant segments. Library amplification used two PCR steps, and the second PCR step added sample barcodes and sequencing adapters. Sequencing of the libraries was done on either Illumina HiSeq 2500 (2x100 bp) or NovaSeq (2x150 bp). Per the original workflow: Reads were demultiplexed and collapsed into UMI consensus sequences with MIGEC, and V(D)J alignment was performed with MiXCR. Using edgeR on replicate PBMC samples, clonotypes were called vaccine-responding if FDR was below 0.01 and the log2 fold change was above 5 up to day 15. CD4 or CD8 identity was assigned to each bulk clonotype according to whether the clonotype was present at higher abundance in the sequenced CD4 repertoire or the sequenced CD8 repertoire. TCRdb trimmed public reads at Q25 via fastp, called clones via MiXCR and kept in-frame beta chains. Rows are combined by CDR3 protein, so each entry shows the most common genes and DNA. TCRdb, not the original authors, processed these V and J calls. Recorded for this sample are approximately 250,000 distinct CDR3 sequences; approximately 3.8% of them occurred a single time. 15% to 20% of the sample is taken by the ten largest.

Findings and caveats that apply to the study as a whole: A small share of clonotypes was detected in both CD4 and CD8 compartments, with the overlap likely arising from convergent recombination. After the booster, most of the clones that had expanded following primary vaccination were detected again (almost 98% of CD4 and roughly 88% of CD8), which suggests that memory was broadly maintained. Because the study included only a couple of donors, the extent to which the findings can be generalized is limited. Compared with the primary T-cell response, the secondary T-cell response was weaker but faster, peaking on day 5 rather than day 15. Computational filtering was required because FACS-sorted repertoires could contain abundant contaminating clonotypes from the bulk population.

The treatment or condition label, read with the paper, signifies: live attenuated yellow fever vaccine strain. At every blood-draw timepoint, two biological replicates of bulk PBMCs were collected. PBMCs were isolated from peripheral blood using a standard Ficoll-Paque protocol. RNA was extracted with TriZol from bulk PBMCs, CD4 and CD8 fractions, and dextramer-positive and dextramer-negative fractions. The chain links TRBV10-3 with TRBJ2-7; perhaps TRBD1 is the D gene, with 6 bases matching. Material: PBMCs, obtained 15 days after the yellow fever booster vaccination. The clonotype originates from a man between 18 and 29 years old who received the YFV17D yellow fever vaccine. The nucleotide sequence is TGTGCCATCAGAAACAGGGAAACCTACGAGCAGTACTTC. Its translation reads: CAIRNRETYEQYF.